Included here is one T cell receptor (beta chain) sequence, with context. Its antigen is as yet unknown. V lost 3 bases to trimming and J lost 2 bases; unmatched junction nucleotides: 8. The germline gives CDR1 SGDLS, CDR2 YYNGEE. The CDR3 covers 16 residues. Produced via immunoSEQ multiplex PCR; TCRdb's table is partial and in-frame only. In the table there are fewer than 110,000 clones, around 89% of which are singletons. The sample belongs to a study of T cell responses to AZD1222 COVID-19 vaccine. Looking at the study overall: Samples with a second dose at about 4 or about 12 weeks were pooled together.

Study-wide findings and caveats: Just a handful of AZD1222 recipients tested seropositive at baseline. Receipt of two AZD1222 doses was followed by a rise in Spike-specific TCR breadth and depth.

This sample comprised peripheral blood, obtained on day 0 of AZD1222 vaccination. The chain employs TRBV9 and TRBJ2-1; 7 positions match TRBD1. This receptor was obtained from an adult in good health. The CDR3 loop reads CASSAEAQGAYNEQFF. As DNA, the CDR3 is TGTGCCAGCAGCGCAGAGGCCCAGGGGGCCTACAATGAGCAGTTCTTC.